What follows are 16 T cell receptor beta chains derived from one specimen sequenced in a study of shared clonotypes between healthy human individuals. The repertoire was sequenced with immunoSEQ multiplex PCR; TCRdb's copy has only in-frame clones and lacks some. The data show under 600,000 clones, more than 95% seen once. Sample: naive CD4+ T cells sorted from blood. Stated subset: CD45RA+ positively selected. These TCRs come from a woman aged 25-40 years in good health.

This chain links TRBV18 with TRBJ1-2; the D gene is possibly TRBD1 (6 bases). CDR3 size: 16 residues. Trimming cost V 6 bases and J 8 bases, with 25 bases left between them. CDR1 and CDR2 from the germline V gene are KGHSH and LQKENI. Here the CDR3 reads CASSPQGEGVSYGYTF. DNA of the CDR3: TGTGCCAGCTCCCCCCAAGGGGAGGGGGTTTCGTACGGCTACACCTTC.

The chain uses TRBV2 and TRBJ2-1, with 8 bases fitting TRBD2. V lost 2 bases and J lost 0; bases outside the gene matches: 9. CDR1 SNHLY and CDR2 FYNNEI come from the germline V gene. CDR3 size: 18 residues. CDR3 amino acids: CASSEYPAGVGSYNEQFF. The CDR3 DNA reads TGTGCCAGCAGTGAATACCCAGCGGGAGTAGGCTCCTACAATGAGCAGTTCTTC.

This chain links TRBV7-9 with TRBJ1-2; TRBD1 matches at 7 bases. Germline lookup yields CDR1 SEHNR and CDR2 FQNEAQ (reference sequence). The CDR3 has 15 amino acids. V trimming: 1 base; J trimming: 8 bases; junction bases outside the gene matches: 10. The CDR3 bases are TGTGCCAGCAGCTTAGAGGGCAGGGGGTCGCGCGGCTACACCTTC. Protein: CASSLEGRGSRGYTF.

V gene TRBV27 combines with J gene TRBJ2-5; D possibly corresponds to TRBD2 (6 bases). CDR1 is MNHEY, CDR2 SMNVEV, per germline (reference sequence). The CDR3 extends over 14 amino acids. Trimming stripped 2 bases from V and 0 bases from J, with 7 bases between. The CDR3 DNA follows: TGTGCCAGCAGTTTAGGAGGGGACCAAGAGACCCAGTACTTC. As protein: CASSLGGDQETQYF.

This clone has just a few counts. The rearrangement uses TRBV30 and TRBJ1-4, with D possibly being TRBD1 (5 bases). The CDR3 extends over 14 amino acids. Trimming removed 5 bases from V and 0 bases from J, with 10 bases in between. Germline CDR1 reads GTSNPN; CDR2 reads SVGIG (reference sequence). The chain's CDR3 is CAWGRGTTNEKLFF. The CDR3 bases are TGTGCCTGGGGACGGGGGACAACTAATGAAAAACTGTTTTTT. The variable domain in full, with the rest retrieved from reference TRBV30 and TRBJ1-4, is SQTIHQWPATLVQPVGSPLSLECTVEGTSNPNLYWYRQAAGRGLQLLFYSVGIGQISSEVPQNLSASRPQDRQFILSSKKLLLSDSGFYLCAWGRGTTNEKLFFGSGTQLSVL.

The chain recombines TRBV19 with TRBJ1-6; D is uncertain. V lost 3 bases, J lost 9 bases, and 12 bases lay in between. The V gene's germline CDR1 is LNHDA and CDR2 SQIVND (reference sequence). This CDR3 is 14 amino acids long. The CDR3 nucleotides read TGTGCCAGTAGTATGATCCCGGATGGTTCACCCCTCCACTTT. Translated: CASSMIPDGSPLHF.

This rearrangement joins TRBV5-1 to TRBJ1-4; D perhaps matches TRBD1 (6 bases). This CDR3 contains 15 residues. Trimming stripped 0 bases from V and 4 bases from J, with 10 bases between. From germline, CDR1 is SGHRS and CDR2 YFSETQ. The CDR3 nucleotides read TGCGCCAGCAGCTTGGGGACAGCCAATAATGAAAAACTGTTTTTT. Translation gives CASSLGTANNEKLFF.

The chain carries TRBV2 and TRBJ2-1; possible D gene TRBD1, 6 bases. The CDR3 extends over 13 amino acids. Germline-derived CDR1 and CDR2 are SNHLY and FYNNEI. V lost 5 bases and J lost 8, with 13 bases in between. The DNA of the CDR3 is TGTGCCAGCAGTACCTCAGGGGATGATGAGCAGTTCTTC. This gives the protein CASSTSGDDEQFF.

The chain couples TRBV18 to TRBJ1-5, with 7 bases matching TRBD1. Germline CDR1 is KGHSH and CDR2 is LQKENI. After removal of 4 bases from V and 9 bases from J, the junction contained 12 bases not matched to a gene. The CDR3 spans 15 residues. The DNA for the CDR3 is TGTGCCAGCTCACGGGACAGCTCCGCTCGATCGCCCCAGCATTTT. It translates to CASSRDSSARSPQHF.

This chain connects TRBV28 to TRBJ2-3; TRBD2 matches at 14 bases. The V gene end was trimmed by 4 bases and the J gene end by 3 bases; junction bases not matched to a gene: 6. The germline V gene has CDR1 MDHEN and CDR2 SYDVKM. CDR3 length: 17 amino acids. CDR3 in amino acids: CASSSPGLAGVTDTQYF. CDR3 nucleotide sequence: TGTGCCAGCAGTTCGCCGGGACTAGCGGGAGTGACAGATACGCAGTATTTT. Supplemented by reference TRBV28 and TRBJ2-3, the full variable domain reads DVKVTQSSRYLVKRTGEKVFLECVQDMDHENMFWYRQDPGLGLRLIYFSYDVKMKEKGDIPEGYSVSREKKERFSLILESASTNQTSMYLCASSSPGLAGVTDTQYFGPGTRLTVL.

This sequence joins TRBV27 and TRBJ1-1; 7 bases are shared with TRBD1. The ends lost 6 bases at V and 9 bases at J; junction bases unmatched: 19. The germline V gene has CDR1 MNHEY and CDR2 SMNVEV (reference sequence). The CDR3 is 16 amino acids. The CDR3 loop reads CASRLQGSGGITKAFF. For the CDR3, the DNA is TGTGCCAGCAGGCTACAGGGGTCGGGCGGTATTACTAAAGCTTTCTTT.

This clone has just one count. The J gene is TRBJ1-1, the V gene TRBV2; D perhaps matches TRBD1 (6 bases). The CDR3 extends over 15 amino acids. The V end was cut by 5 bases, the J end by 4 bases, with 17 bases between. Germline loops: CDR1 SNHLY, CDR2 FYNNEI. The CDR3 DNA reads TGTGCCAGCAGTCGTGGGGGCCTGGCAGGCACTGAAGCTTTCTTT. This gives the protein CASSRGGLAGTEAFF.

The J gene is TRBJ2-1, the V gene TRBV21-1; TRBD2 was called by the table and not checked on the DNA. TRBV21-1 corresponds to a pseudogene. The CDR3 has 17 residues. CDR3 bases: TGTGCCAGCAGCGTCGTCCCCGCGACAAAGGGAGGCAATGAGCAGTTCTTC. Its protein product is CASSVVPATKGGNEQFF.

The chain carries TRBV18 and TRBJ2-1; D unclear. Trimming pared 3 bases from V and 4 bases from J, leaving 13 bases between. CDR3 length: 15 amino acids. Germline-derived CDR1 and CDR2 are KGHSH and LQKENI. CDR3 region: CASSPARPGYNEQFF. DNA of the CDR3: TGTGCCAGCTCACCTGCTAGGCCGGGTTACAATGAGCAGTTCTTC.

This chain links TRBV6-5 with TRBJ2-5, with TRBD2 as a possible D gene (5 bases). This CDR3 is 13 amino acids long. Germline CDR1 and CDR2: MNHEY and SVGAGI. Trimming removed 8 bases from V and 5 bases from J, with 15 bases in between. This CDR3 is CASGDWGVETQYF. For the CDR3, the DNA is TGTGCCAGCGGGGATTGGGGAGTCGAGACCCAGTACTTC.

The rearrangement joins TRBV5-4 to TRBJ2-3, with 10 bases identical to TRBD2. The J segment lost 2 bases and the V segment lost 5 bases, leaving 8 bases of the junction unmatched. The CDR3 contains 16 residues. Germline lookup yields CDR1 SGHNT and CDR2 YYREEE (reference sequence). CDR3 residues: CASRKGTSEFTDTQYF. The CDR3 region has the DNA TGTGCCAGCAGGAAGGGGACTAGCGAGTTCACAGATACGCAGTATTTT.